Detailed here is one T cell receptor beta chain. Its antigen remains unknown. Germline CDR1 is SEHNR and CDR2 is FQNEAQ (reference sequence). The CDR3 sequence is 14 residues long. V gave up 6 bases and J gave up 1 base, with 11 bases separating them. The sample comes from a study of vaccination and CD4 T cells after COVID-19. Treatment reported: approximately nine-day PBMC culture with coronavirus spike peptide pools or control peptides (ViraFEST assay). With the Oncomine TCR Beta short-read assay, DNA from cultured CD4+ T cells was sequenced. TCRdb re-analysed the PCR reads in MiXCR, keeping a single row per CDR3 protein. Of more than 15,000 distinct CDR3 sequences listed, roughly 47% are singletons.

What was sequenced was cultured CD4+ T cells from blood. This rearrangement joins TRBV7-9 to TRBJ2-3; D not certain. The sequence was collected from a human donor with COVID-19. The CDR3 nucleotides read TGTGCCAGCAGTATACTCCCTGGCACAGATACGCAGTATTTT. This codes for CASSILPGTDTQYF.